This T cell receptor (beta chain) was recorded in a study of T cell responses to AZD1222 COVID-19 vaccine. CDR1 is MDHEN and CDR2 is SYDVKM in the germline V gene. V lost 5 bases, J lost 2 bases, and 7 bases lay in between. The CDR3 loop spans 13 amino acids. Method: immunoSEQ multiplex PCR; TCRdb's copy keeps in-frame clones and lacks some. The table lists 85,000 to 90,000 clones, roughly nine tenths of them singletons. Findings and caveats of the study: Increased Spike-specific TCR breadth and depth were observed after two AZD1222 doses. Females outnumbered males among donors, who were mostly white British; clonal diversity was possibly underestimated. Across spike, vaccine-associated CD4 TCRs were found, dominant at 160-218 and 743-854. Seropositivity was recorded at baseline in only six AZD1222 recipients.

Turning to this clone: Its antigen remains unknown.

The input for sequencing was peripheral blood, taken on day 0 of AZD1222 vaccination. The rearrangement uses TRBV28 and TRBJ1-5, with unresolved D. This sequence was found in an adult in good health. The CDR3 loop is CASSPRGNQPQHF. The DNA for the CDR3 is TGTGCCAGCAGTCCGCGGGGCAATCAGCCCCAGCATTTT. The full variable domain, its missing parts supplied by reference TRBV28 and TRBJ1-5, is DVKVTQSSRYLVKRTGEKVFLECVQDMDHENMFWYRQDPGLGLRLIYFSYDVKMKEKGDIPEGYSVSREKKERFSLILESASTNQTSMYLCASSPRGNQPQHFGDGTRLSIL.